One and the same sample provided the 5 T cell receptor beta chains below, sequenced in a study of T cells after yellow fever vaccination. TCRdb fed the 5' RACE reads into MiXCR, producing one record per CDR3 protein. The data contain 500,000 to 650,000 distinct CDR3 sequences, 9% to 15% of them singletons. Sequencing was performed on PBMCs, taken on the day of the yellow fever booster vaccination. All receptors derive from a man aged 25-40 years who received the YFV17D yellow fever vaccine.

The rearrangement joins TRBV5-1 to TRBJ2-5; a possible D gene is TRBD1 (5 bases). Germline CDR1 and CDR2: SGHRS and YFSETQ. V lost 1 base to trimming and J lost 3 bases, with 7 bases between them. This CDR3 contains 13 residues. This chain's CDR3 is CASSLHRKETQYF. The CDR3 coding sequence is TGCGCCAGCAGCTTGCACAGGAAAGAGACCCAGTACTTC.

Only a few counts were recorded for this clonotype. This rearrangement joins TRBV20-1 to TRBJ2-7; 12 positions agree with TRBD2. The CDR3 is made up of 17 amino acids. After removal of 5 bases from V and 3 bases from J, the junction contained 14 bases not matched to a gene. Germline-derived CDR1 and CDR2 are DFQATT and SNEGSKA (reference sequence). The CDR3 sequence: CSAQGTTWTSGIYEQYF. DNA for the CDR3: TGCAGTGCTCAGGGGACTACTTGGACTAGCGGGATCTACGAGCAGTACTTC.

This clonotype was counted a few times. The junction does not match germline at one end; this may be a read error. The genes are TRBV7-7 and TRBJ2-1; D gene uncertain. Germline values: CDR1 SSHAT, CDR2 FNYEAQ (reference sequence). The length of the CDR3 is 13 residues. The CDR3 bases are TGTGCTAGCAGCAGCGTGCCCCTCGATGAGCAGTTCTTC. This encodes CASSSVPLDEQFF.

This clonotype was seen many times. This chain links TRBV30 with TRBJ2-1; 10 positions agree with TRBD2. The CDR3 has 16 amino acids. CDR1 is GTSNPN and CDR2 is SVGIG in the germline V gene (reference sequence). Unmatched junction bases numbered 9, after V lost 0 bases and J lost 7 bases. The CDR3 DNA is TGTGCCTGGAGTGTACGGAGTAGCGGGAGGACTAATGAGCAGTTCTTC. Protein: CAWSVRSSGRTNEQFF.

A few counts support this clonotype. The chain joins TRBV20-1 to TRBJ1-1, with a tentative D call TRBD1 (5 bases). The V gene lost 6 bases and the J gene lost 5 bases, with 16 bases spanning the gap. The CDR3 totals 13 residues. The V gene's germline CDR1 is DFQATT and CDR2 SNEGSKA (reference sequence). CDR3 protein: CSASRTPTTEAFF. The CDR3, as DNA: TGCAGTGCCAGTCGGACACCTACTACTGAAGCTTTCTTT.